This T cell receptor (beta chain) was sequenced in a study of blood T cell repertoires in COVID-19 (dated by TCRdb to the early 2020s). With respect to the entire study: Samples from collaborators originated in the United States, Italy and Spain and spanned both the acute and convalescent phases of COVID-19. The samples were drawn from the first 160 participants of the ongoing ImmuneRACE study and from 1,254 subjects provided by 6 global collaborators. The repertoires were released in a freely available public database meant as a resource for research on the immune response to SARS-CoV-2. The prospective study material was composed of cDNA or gDNA derived from T cells, B-cell-depleted T cells, or PBMCs. The sample metadata nearly always contained a de-identified subject ID, COVID-19 status, age in years and sex. Where available, HLA class I and class II types were taken from metadata supplied by the sample provider and were not determined by assay-based typing. The dataset comprised deeply sampled blood TCRbeta repertoires from subjects exposed to, actively infected with, or recovered from COVID-19. The full study reports these points: The amount of clinical and demographic metadata varied by source and participant and was provided uncurated.

Trimming removed 5 bases from V and 0 bases from J; the gene matches leave 8 bases unexplained. The CDR3 sequence holds 17 residues, the cysteine and phenylalanine included. Just the 51-base CDR3 DNA is kept, in frame starting at base 1. Reading the germline V gene gives CDR1 SGHTA and CDR2 FQGNSA. In regard to this clone: The antigen this receptor binds is unknown. Base qualities were left out, and no much larger clone turns up one base away.

Whole blood was collected in K2EDTA tubes by collaborating institutions according to the institutions' own protocols. Collaborator samples were shipped for TCRbeta analysis as frozen whole blood, isolated PBMCs, or DNA extracted from either sample type. TCRbeta CDR3 regions were amplified from genomic DNA by means of the immunoSEQ Assay, a bias-controlled multiplex PCR. Turning to the authors' computational methods: Nucleated cell counts per sample were estimated from amplification of reference gene primers within the assay. To quantify the absolute abundance of each unique TCRbeta CDR3 rearrangement, sequence reads were collapsed and filtered. For each sample, productive Simpson clonality was calculated as the square root of Simpson's diversity index over productive rearrangements. What TCRdb holds here is the immuneACCESS table cut down to in-frame rearrangements. Part of the clones is not present; checked against another copy, under half of the missing clones reflect an unresolved V gene, and the others are unexplained. V and J calls and clone size are those listed in that table; D and trimming were worked out from the DNA. This sample lists roughly 53,000 clones; over 75% were detected once. Approximately 15% of the sample belongs to the ten largest clones.

This sequence uses TRBV7-2 and TRBJ1-2; TRBD1 agrees with 11 junctional bases. Sequencing was done on a sample of peripheral blood. The sequence was obtained from a human donor in a cohort sampled during active COVID-19. DNA sequence: TGTGCCAGCAGCCCAAGGACAGGGGGCCTCTCTAACTATGGCTACACCTTC. It codes for CASSPRTGGLSNYGYTF. Full variable domain (CDR3 extended with the reference TRBV7-2 and TRBJ1-2 proteins): GAGVSQSPSNKVTEKGKDVELRCDPISGHTALYWYRQSLGQGLEFLIYFQGNSAPDKSGLPSDRFSAERTGGSVSTLTIQRTQQEDSAVYLCASSPRTGGLSNYGYTFGSGTRLTVV.